This entry lists 25 T cell receptor beta chains sequenced from one sample in a study of identical twins. TCRdb fed the 5' RACE reads into MiXCR, producing one record per CDR3 protein. The sample includes 450,000 to 500,000 distinct CDR3 sequences, roughly an eighth of them seen just once. These data also formed part of another study, on yellow fever vaccine responses in identical twins.

Sequenced sample: CD4+ T cells sorted from blood. The source is a woman under 30 in good health.

The chain combines TRBV3-1 with TRBJ2-1; 11 bases align to TRBD2. From germline, CDR1 is LGHDT and CDR2 YNNKEL (reference sequence). This CDR3 has 15 amino acids. Trimming removed 0 bases from V and 8 bases from J; junction bases left unmatched: 3. The CDR3 coding sequence is TGTGCCAGCAGCCAAGACGGGACTAGCGGATATGAGCAGTTCTTC. Its translation: CASSQDGTSGYEQFF.

Many counts were recorded for this clonotype. In DNA, the CDR3 is TGCGCCAGCAGCTTGGAACCGGGACGAGGGGGCACAGATACGCAGTATTTT. This codes for CASSLEPGRGGTDTQYF. The chain has TRBV5-1 and TRBJ2-3, with D possibly being TRBD1 or TRBD2 (5 bases each). Trimming pared 0 bases from V and 1 base from J, leaving 15 bases between. This CDR3 comprises 17 residues. Germline loops: CDR1 SGHRS, CDR2 YFSETQ.

This sequence joins TRBV27 and TRBJ2-2, with 7 bases matching TRBD1. Germline V gives CDR1 MNHEY, CDR2 SMNVEV (reference sequence). Trimming removed 8 bases from V and 0 bases from J; junction bases left unmatched: 9. This CDR3 region has 16 residues. CDR3 in DNA: TGTGCCAGCCATAACCAGGGGGTTGCGAACACCGGGGAGCTGTTTTTT. Translating it yields CASHNQGVANTGELFF.

V and J are TRBV20-1 and TRBJ1-2, with no clear D. CDR3 size: 12 residues. Trimming shortened V by 1 base and J by 2 bases, and 5 bases separated the two germline ends. Per germline, CDR1 DFQATT and CDR2 SNEGSKA (reference sequence). The CDR3 nucleotides read TGCAGTGCTAGAGGTCTGAACTATGGCTACACCTTC. Translation: CSARGLNYGYTF.

The table lists this clonotype with many counts. This chain links TRBV7-9 with TRBJ2-7; D remains ambiguous. This CDR3 spans 12 amino acids. Germline V gene lookup returns CDR1 SEHNR and CDR2 FQNEAQ (reference sequence). The V gene lost 5 bases and the J gene lost 6 bases, with 11 bases spanning the gap. CDR3 residues: CASSQTLGEQYF. Here the CDR3 DNA reads TGTGCCAGCAGCCAGACCTTGGGCGAGCAGTACTTC.

V and J are TRBV10-3 and TRBJ1-1; 11 positions match TRBD1. Germline values: CDR1 ENHRY, CDR2 SYGVKD. This CDR3 contains 16 residues. Trimming cost V 6 bases and J 0 bases; bases outside gene matches: 6. CDR3 bases: TGTGCCATCAGGGGTGGGACAGGGGGAATGAACACTGAAGCTTTCTTT. Translation gives CAIRGGTGGMNTEAFF.

V and J are TRBV7-3 and TRBJ2-7; weak D call: TRBD2 (6 bases). V was cut by 5 bases and J by 5 bases, with 16 bases left in between. Germline V gene lookup returns CDR1 SGHTA and CDR2 FQGTGA. The CDR3 contains 14 residues. The CDR3 DNA sequence: TGTGCCAGCAGCCCCGGTTCTAGCGACCACGAGCAGTACTTC. This encodes CASSPGSSDHEQYF. The complete variable domain, with remaining parts taken from reference TRBV7-3 and TRBJ2-7, reads GAGVSQTPSNKVTEKGKYVELRCDPISGHTALYWYRQSLGQGPEFLIYFQGTGAADDSGLPNDRFFAVRPEGSVSTLKIQRTERGDSAVYLCASSPGSSDHEQYFGPGTRLTVT.

The rearrangement links TRBV28 to TRBJ2-5; perhaps TRBD2 as D (5 bases). CDR3 length: 14 residues. Germline V gene data show CDR1 as MDHEN and CDR2 as SYDVKM. V dropped 6 bases and J dropped 3 bases, with 14 bases sitting between them. DNA of the CDR3: TGTGCCAGCAGCCCGACGGGGAGCGAAGAGACCCAGTACTTC. Translating it yields CASSPTGSEETQYF. Variable domain in full (rest from reference TRBV28 and TRBJ2-5): DVKVTQSSRYLVKRTGEKVFLECVQDMDHENMFWYRQDPGLGLRLIYFSYDVKMKEKGDIPEGYSVSREKKERFSLILESASTNQTSMYLCASSPTGSEETQYFGPGTRLLVL.

The V and J genes are TRBV7-2 and TRBJ2-1; the D gene is possibly TRBD2 (7 bases). This CDR3 contains 16 residues. Germline V gives CDR1 SGHTA, CDR2 FQGNSA. Trimming pared 1 base from V and 4 bases from J, leaving 14 bases between. This CDR3 reads CASSLVGGGQYNEQFF. The DNA for the CDR3 is TGTGCCAGCAGCTTAGTTGGGGGGGGACAATACAATGAGCAGTTCTTC.

This clonotype has a handful of counts. The V and J genes are TRBV20-1 and TRBJ2-7; 7 nucleotides line up with TRBD2. CDR1 is DFQATT and CDR2 is SNEGSKA in the germline V gene (reference sequence). The length of the CDR3 is 15 residues. The V segment lost 3 bases and the J segment 2 bases; nucleotides outside the gene matches: 10. The CDR3 loop reads CSASIIQRGPYEQYF. In nucleotides, the CDR3 is TGCAGTGCTAGTATTATCCAGCGGGGACCCTACGAGCAGTACTTC.

The J gene is TRBJ2-1, the V gene TRBV13; 11 positions match TRBD2. Losses at the gene ends were 5 bases for V and 4 bases for J; bases not matched to a gene: 10. The germline V gene has CDR1 PRHDT and CDR2 FYEKMQ (reference sequence). There are 17 residues in the CDR3. The CDR3 here is CASSPPPTSGIYNEQFF. CDR3 bases: TGTGCCAGCAGCCCCCCTCCGACTAGCGGGATTTACAATGAGCAGTTCTTC.

The table lists this clonotype with a few counts. The rearrangement uses TRBV29-1 and TRBJ2-7; TRBD1 aligns across 10 bases. The CDR3 totals 16 residues. CDR1 SQVTM and CDR2 ANQGSEA come from the germline V gene. Germline trimming cut 1 base from V and 1 base from J; bases unmatched to any gene: 7. The CDR3 DNA follows: TGCAGCGTTGAAGGGGGCCGGGACAGGGGATCCTACGAGCAGTACTTC. Translating gives CSVEGGRDRGSYEQYF.

This clonotype occurred a few times. The gene calls are TRBV10-3 and TRBJ2-1; a weak D match, TRBD1 (5 bases). Germline CDR1 reads ENHRY; CDR2 reads SYGVKD. CDR3 length: 14 amino acids. Trimming stripped 5 bases from V and 5 bases from J, with 13 bases between. CDR3 sequence reads: CAISTPDSNNEQFF. The CDR3 DNA reads as TGTGCCATCAGTACCCCCGACAGTAACAATGAGCAGTTCTTC.

This clonotype was seen only a few times. The chain carries TRBV6-2 or TRBV6-3 and TRBJ2-1; D uncertain. Per the germline V gene, CDR1 is MNHEY and CDR2 is SVGEGT. The CDR3 length is 12 residues. The ends were cut back, 7 bases at V and 2 bases at J, with 6 bases in the middle. CDR3 nucleotides: TGTGCCAGCAAAGCTACCTACAATGAGCAGTTCTTC. Translating gives CASKATYNEQFF.

The chain employs TRBV30 and TRBJ2-1, with D unresolved. Germline lookup yields CDR1 GTSNPN and CDR2 SVGIG (reference sequence). With 2 bases removed from V and 5 bases from J, the gap between germline ends came to 7 bases. The CDR3 has 12 amino acids. The CDR3 loop reads CAWSRLDNEQFF. Here the CDR3 DNA reads TGTGCCTGGAGTCGGCTGGACAATGAGCAGTTCTTC.

V usage is TRBV7-9 and J usage is TRBJ2-2; 9 nucleotides align to TRBD1. The junction had 5 bases not matched to a gene; V was cut back by 3 bases and J by 3 bases. Looked up from germline, CDR1 is SEHNR and CDR2 is FQNEAQ (reference sequence). The CDR3 has 16 amino acids. The DNA of the CDR3 is TGTGCCAGCAGCTTGGGGGACAGGGAACACACCGGGGAGCTGTTTTTT. Protein product: CASSLGDREHTGELFF.

There are many counts of this clonotype. V is TRBV7-9 and J is TRBJ1-1; D perhaps matches TRBD1 (5 bases). Germline-derived CDR1 and CDR2 are SEHNR and FQNEAQ (reference sequence). The CDR3 runs to 14 residues. V lost 1 base and J 5 bases, leaving 11 bases between the germline ends. The CDR3 nucleotides read TGTGCCAGCAGCTTAGGGGCCGAGGGGACTGAAGCTTTCTTT. Residues: CASSLGAEGTEAFF.

The chain employs TRBV2 and TRBJ1-2; 9 nucleotides match TRBD1. Germline V gene sequence: CDR1 SNHLY, CDR2 FYNNEI. The CDR3 is 13 residues long. V was pared by 8 bases and J by 2 bases, with 3 bases of the junction left unmatched. CDR3 nucleotides: TGTGCCAGCGGGGACAGGGCCAACTATGGCTACACCTTC. It codes for CASGDRANYGYTF.

The table lists this clonotype with a few counts. This chain uses TRBV2 with TRBJ2-3, with 7 nucleotides matching TRBD2. Trimming took 8 bases from V and 4 from J; bases not matched to a gene: 3. CDR1 is SNHLY, CDR2 FYNNEI, per germline. This CDR3 region has 12 residues. This CDR3 reads CASEGRADTQYF. The CDR3, as DNA: TGTGCCAGCGAGGGGAGGGCAGATACGCAGTATTTT.

The chain uses TRBV6-1 and TRBJ2-5; 8 bases are shared with TRBD2. The CDR3 is 13 residues long. Per the germline V gene, CDR1 is MNHNS and CDR2 is SASEGT. V lost 6 bases, J lost 4 bases, and 4 bases stayed unmatched. In nucleotides, the CDR3 is TGTGCCAGCAGAAGAGCGGGGGTAGAGACCCAGTACTTC. Its protein is CASRRAGVETQYF.

This clonotype came up many times. The J gene is TRBJ2-2, the V gene TRBV10-3; 10 bases are shared with TRBD1. Trimming took 3 bases from V and 5 from J; bases not matched to a gene: 6. This CDR3 comprises 16 residues. CDR1 ENHRY and CDR2 SYGVKD come from the germline V gene. CDR3 sequence: CAISDPGQGSTGELFF. The CDR3 coding sequence is TGTGCCATCAGTGACCCGGGACAGGGGTCTACCGGGGAGCTGTTTTTT.

Comment on this clonotype: An end of the junction differs from the germline gene, which may be a read error. This chain joins TRBV4-1 and TRBJ2-1, with 10 positions matching TRBD2. CDR3 length: 13 amino acids. The V gene's germline CDR1 is MGHRA and CDR2 YSYEKL. The CDR3 sequence is CASSQDGSGRALF. The CDR3 DNA sequence: TGCGCCAGCAGCCAAGATGGGAGCGGGAGGGCTCTCTTC.

This clonotype was observed a handful of times. The V gene is TRBV29-1, the J gene TRBJ2-5, with D unresolved. This CDR3 has 13 amino acids. V dropped 5 bases and J dropped 5 bases, with 15 bases sitting between them. Germline V CDR1 and CDR2: SQVTM, ANQGSEA. For the CDR3, the DNA is TGCAGCGTTCGAGATCCCGCGAGGGAGACCCAGTACTTC. It is translated as CSVRDPARETQYF.

The V gene is TRBV7-9, the J gene TRBJ2-5; D assignment may be TRBD1 or TRBD2 (5 bases each). This CDR3 is 15 amino acids long. Trimming cost V 0 bases and J 5 bases, with 13 bases left between them. The germline V gene has CDR1 SEHNR and CDR2 FQNEAQ (reference sequence). CDR3 DNA: TGTGCCAGCAGCTTAGCGCGCCAGGGCGGGGAGACCCAGTACTTC. Translation: CASSLARQGGETQYF.

The table lists this clonotype with a few counts. The genes are TRBV12-3 or TRBV12-4 and TRBJ1-5; weak D call: TRBD1 (6 bases). This CDR3 is 13 amino acids long. V lost 5 bases, J lost 4 bases, and 9 bases lay in between. CDR3 nucleotide sequence: TGTGCCAGCAGTCCCGGACAGAATCAGCCCCAGCATTTT. The encoded protein is CASSPGQNQPQHF.